The 14 T cell receptor beta chains below were found in one sample sequenced in a study of post-analysis software for immune sequencing data. Study results and caveats: Compared with controls, patients had more of about 5 TRBV segments, including TRBV5-6, TRBV5-1 and TRBV20-1.

Their recognized antigens are unknown. The TCR beta cDNA libraries carried unique molecular identifiers. MiXCR was run by TCRdb on the PCR reads, yielding one entry per CDR3 protein. This table holds 750,000 to 950,000 distinct CDR3 sequences, about 50% found once. The specimen was blood. The receptors come from a girl between 5 and 17 years old with multiple sclerosis.

This clonotype appeared a few times. This chain links TRBV12-3 or TRBV12-4 with TRBJ2-1, with D maybe TRBD2 (5 bases). The V end lost 6 bases, the J end lost 8 bases, and 14 bases lay between the germline ends. CDR3 size: 13 residues. The CDR3 bases are TGTGCCAGCAGCCCGAGGGCCGGCGATGAGCAGTTCTTC. Translation: CASSPRAGDEQFF.

The genes are TRBV6-6 and TRBJ2-3, with D perhaps assigned TRBD1 or TRBD2 (5 bases each). CDR3 length equals 14 residues. V lost 6 bases to trimming and J lost 5 bases, with 15 bases between them. Looked up from germline, CDR1 is MNHNY and CDR2 is SVGAGI (reference sequence). The DNA of the CDR3 is TGTGCCAGCAGATTGGGACGGACCGAAGATACGCAGTATTTT. Translating gives CASRLGRTEDTQYF.

The chain combines TRBV7-3 with TRBJ2-1, with 10 bases matching TRBD2. V lost 2 bases, J lost 5 bases, and 6 bases stayed unmatched. Germline CDR1 reads SGHTA; CDR2 reads FQGTGA. The CDR3 is 16 residues long. The CDR3 loop is CASSLLAGGPHNEQFF. The CDR3 DNA sequence: TGTGCCAGCAGCTTATTAGCGGGAGGCCCCCACAATGAGCAGTTCTTC.

V is TRBV20-1 and J is TRBJ2-5; D is undetermined. With the DNA end fitting TRBJ2-7 better, the J assignment may be wrong. This CDR3 comprises 14 residues. CDR1 and CDR2 (germline): DFQATT, SNEGSKA (reference sequence). CDR3: CSGHPVGLQYEQYF. For the CDR3, the DNA is TGCAGTGGACACCCGGTCGGGCTTCAGTACGAGCAGTACTTC.

The J gene is TRBJ2-3, the V gene TRBV7-9; a weak D match, TRBD2 (6 bases). Germline CDR1 is SEHNR and CDR2 is FQNEAQ (reference sequence). CDR3 length: 13 amino acids. V dropped 11 bases and J dropped 0 bases, with 12 bases sitting between them. Written as DNA, the CDR3 is TGTGCCTTATTTAGCGGAAGCACAGATACGCAGTATTTT. Its translation is CALFSGSTDTQYF.

The rearrangement uses TRBV29-1 and TRBJ1-2, with a weak D call TRBD1 (5 bases). Per germline, CDR1 SQVTM and CDR2 ANQGSEA. The CDR3 runs 13 residues. Between the trimmed V and J ends, which lost 5 bases and 4 bases, there was a span of 14 bases. CDR3 coding DNA: TGCAGCGTTACAGGCAGCACGTTCTATGGCTACACCTTC. This encodes CSVTGSTFYGYTF. The complete variable domain, with remaining parts taken from reference TRBV29-1 and TRBJ1-2, reads SAVISQKPSRDICQRGTSLTIQCQVDSQVTMMFWYRQQPGQSLTLIATANQGSEATYESGFVIDKFPISRPNLTFSTLTVSNMSPEDSSIYLCSVTGSTFYGYTFGSGTRLTVV.

This clonotype was counted only a few times. Germline and junction disagree at one end, which may indicate a read error. This chain links TRBV7-7 with TRBJ2-2; TRBD1 or TRBD2 may be the D gene (6 bases each). There are 15 residues in the CDR3. Germline lookup yields CDR1 SSHAT and CDR2 FNYEAQ (reference sequence). CDR3 DNA sequence: TGTGCTAGCAGCCCCCTAGCGAGGGGGACCGGGGAGCTGTTTTTT. Translation: CASSPLARGTGELFF.

The chain combines TRBV30 with TRBJ1-4; no reliable D call. The CDR3 runs 16 residues. The V end was cut by 0 bases, the J end by 6 bases, with 17 bases between. Germline assignment: CDR1 GTSNPN and CDR2 SVGIG (reference sequence). CDR3 residues: CAWSVIRRERYEKLFF. For the CDR3, the DNA is TGTGCCTGGAGTGTAATTCGAAGGGAGCGATATGAAAAACTGTTTTTT.

The chain is built from TRBV10-3 and TRBJ1-1; no reliable D call. Trimming removed 7 bases at V and 0 bases at J, with 12 bases between. Germline V lookup: CDR1 ENHRY, CDR2 SYGVKD. The CDR3 totals 14 residues. The CDR3 DNA follows: TGTGCCATCAAGGGTTCGGCGCTGAACACTGAAGCTTTCTTT. This codes for CAIKGSALNTEAFF.

V gene TRBV7-3 combines with J gene TRBJ2-1; possibly TRBD1 for D (6 bases). The CDR3 contains 12 residues. The ends were cut back, 5 bases at V and 8 bases at J, with 10 bases in the middle. The V gene's germline CDR1 is SGHTA and CDR2 FQGTGA. The CDR3, as DNA: TGTGCCAGCAGCCGTCAGGGGTATGAGCAGTTCTTC. The encoded protein is CASSRQGYEQFF.

The chain combines TRBV5-1 with TRBJ2-1; D is tentatively TRBD1 or TRBD2 (5 bases each). The J call may be faulty, since TRBJ2-7 better matches the DNA end. Germline CDR1 SGHRS, CDR2 YFSETQ. CDR3 size: 14 residues. The CDR3 DNA follows: TGCGCCAGCAGCTCGGTTGGGACGGTGTACGAGCAGTACTTC. Translation gives CASSSVGTVYEQYF.

This rearrangement joins TRBV5-8 to TRBJ2-4, with 10 nucleotides matching TRBD2. CDR1 is SGHTS, CDR2 YDEGEE, per germline. The J segment lost 0 bases and the V segment lost 1 base, leaving 4 bases of the junction unmatched. There are 17 residues in the CDR3. The CDR3 nucleotides read TGTGCCAGCAGCTTGCCGGGACTAGCGCTAGCCAAAAACATTCAGTACTTC. Its translation: CASSLPGLALAKNIQYF.

This chain connects TRBV29-1 to TRBJ2-6; 10 nucleotides match TRBD1. V lost 4 bases to trimming and J lost 1 base; unmatched junction nucleotides: 13. The CDR3 sequence is 19 residues long. Germline assignment: CDR1 SQVTM and CDR2 ANQGSEA. The CDR3 spells CSVVKYRDRGLSGANVLTF. DNA of the CDR3: TGCAGCGTTGTAAAGTACCGGGACAGGGGCCTATCTGGGGCCAACGTCCTGACTTTC. Complete variable domain (other parts from reference TRBV29-1 and TRBJ2-6): SAVISQKPSRDICQRGTSLTIQCQVDSQVTMMFWYRQQPGQSLTLIATANQGSEATYESGFVIDKFPISRPNLTFSTLTVSNMSPEDSSIYLCSVVKYRDRGLSGANVLTFGAGSRLTVL.

The chain uses TRBV5-1 and TRBJ2-7; TRBD1 matches at 7 bases. The CDR3 contains 17 residues. V shed 3 bases, J shed 2 bases, and the junction held 14 bases outside the gene matches. The germline V gene has CDR1 SGHRS and CDR2 YFSETQ. As DNA, the CDR3 is TGCGCCAGCAGCTGGGCCTGGGGACAGACGACGACCTACGAGCAGTACTTC. Its translation: CASSWAWGQTTTYEQYF.